This T cell receptor (beta chain) was sequenced for a study of shared clonotypes between healthy human individuals (dated by TCRdb to the early 2020s). In the study overall: The cohort included three men and a couple of women between 18 and 49 years of age. Per donor, three plates each were used for CD4 naive and CD4 memory, two for CD8 naive, and one for CD8 memory. To increase sequencing depth and limit assay-specific biases, different laboratories used diverse techniques to prepare libraries and sequence TCR repertoires. The study deeply sequenced blood TCR repertoires of about five healthy adults to estimate repertoire size and the extent of clonotype sharing between individuals. Each donor's leukapheresis produced roughly between about 0.9 and 9.5 billion PBMCs. Paper-wide results and their limitations: Incomplete sequencing was indicated by rarefaction of sorted-subset datasets, despite the large sequencing depth. Clonotypes shared by all four sorted-subset donors showed higher generation probabilities than non-shared clonotypes. Based on pairwise subsampling, the degree of clonotype sharing among donors was expected to be affected by sequencing depth. Sampling was restricted to blood, and TCR repertoires in tissues likely differ from the TCR repertoires found in blood. Roughly 5% of naive CD4, around 3.5% of naive CD8, roughly 2.4% of memory CD4, and approximately 0.4% of memory CD8 clonotypes were shared across several donors. Naive subsets generally had larger estimated clonotype richness than memory subsets did. Because the study included only a small number of donors, the genetic and exposure-history diversity represented was limited.

For the CD8 naive samples, CD45RO-negative cells were positively selected for CCR7, yielding a CD45RA+CCR7+ population from which TemRA cells were excluded. Donors were healthy HIV-negative adults with no recently reported acute infections or vaccinations. Only Caucasian adults living in Nashville, Tennessee, USA were represented among the donors. Blood was collected by leukapheresis, and PBMCs were isolated by Ficoll-Histopaque density gradient centrifugation and then cryopreserved in liquid nitrogen vapor phase. Purity and quantity of every magnetically sorted T cell population were checked by analytical flow cytometry. Each sorted fraction had its genomic DNA isolated and then quantified by UV absorbance on a Nanodrop 2000c. In its sample, this clone was seen once. It lacks a known antigen. There are no base qualities to consult, and no much larger clone falls within one base. Using the deep immunoSEQ assay, TCR CDR3 regions were amplified from genomic DNA by multiplex PCR. Extracted genomic DNA from each cell subset was spread evenly across all wells of several immunoSEQ 96-well plates, with each plate serving as a replicate. For sorted subsets, approximately 190 ng genomic DNA, equal to about 30,000 T cell genomes, was loaded into each replicate PCR. The purified libraries were quantified using a Qubit 3.0 fluorometer, sized with a Bioanalyzer 2100, and then quantified again using the KAPA Library Quantification kit. Each immunoSEQ 96-well plate was sequenced on its own single-read 150-cycle Illumina NextSeq 550 flow cell. The authors processed their data as follows. Because the immunoSEQ output held only junctional sequences and lacked quality scores, the filtering could not match the filtering applied to full-length reads. Sequences were annotated with PyIR, a Python wrapper for IgBLAST v1.9, using IMGT germline references to assign V/J genes and CDR3. Reads were removed for weak V/J assignments (E-value above 1e-6), missing CDR3, stop codons, out-of-frame junctions, or ambiguous translated residues. V3J clonotypes were defined by identical inferred V gene, J gene, and CDR3 amino acid sequence. Percentage overlap between repertoires was computed as shared unique clonotypes divided by the size of the smaller repertoire. Richness of each repertoire was evaluated using RTK rarefaction, the Chao1 estimator, and Recon v2.1 estimates of unobserved clonotypes. For all TCRbeta clonotypes obtained by the gDNA method from a few donors, generation probabilities were computed with OLGA. TCRdb obtained this table from immuneACCESS and retained in-frame rearrangements with V and J assigned. These tables miss some clones; where compared with another copy, unresolved V genes account for less than half of the shortfall, and the remainder is unexplained. V and J calls and clone size follow that table, whereas D and trimming were derived from the DNA. The sample contains some 2 million clones, about 95% of them found a single time. Around 1% of the sample lies in the top ten.

The cysteine opens and the phenylalanine closes a CDR3 of 13 amino acids. Only the CDR3 portion is preserved as DNA: 39 bases, with reading frame beginning at the first base. In the germline V gene, CDR1 corresponds to WSHSY and CDR2 to SAAADI. V and J are truncated by 0 bases and 5 bases respectively, leaving an intervening sequence of 5 bases. The origin of this receptor is a man aged 18 to 30 in good health. Recombination joined TRBV10-2 with TRBJ2-1; no D gene is confidently identified. What was sequenced was naive CD8+ T cells sorted from blood. Taken with the paper, the label for cell subset or site translates to: CD45RA+CCR7+. The CDR3 region has the sequence CASSESPHNEQFF. The DNA is TGCGCCAGCAGTGAGTCGCCACACAATGAGCAGTTCTTC.